This T cell receptor (beta chain) was sequenced in a study of shared clonotypes between healthy human individuals. Looking at the study overall: Ranging from 18 to 49 in age, donors were two women and a few men. Used for every donor were three CD4 naive, three CD4 memory, two CD8 naive and one CD8 memory plate.

CD45RO negativity and positive selection for CCR7 defined naive CD8 cells, a population that excluded terminally differentiated effector memory CD45RA+ cells. Participating donors were healthy, HIV-negative adults free of recent acute infections or vaccinations. The CDR3 runs 16 residues. Germline CDR1 and CDR2: MNHEY and SMNVEV (reference sequence). Trimming took 5 bases from V and 4 from J, leaving 20 bases between them. Once extracted for a subset, genomic DNA was divided evenly among several immunoSEQ plates. Libraries were prepared by immunoSEQ multiplex PCR; TCRdb keeps only in-frame clonotypes and omits some of them. The profile shows some 2,100,000 clones, more than 85% of them singletons.

The chain has TRBV27 and TRBJ1-2; perhaps TRBD1 as D (6 bases). The receptor's source is a man between 18 and 35 years old in good health. Some clones in this sample may be carry-over from other donors' samples. Sequencing was done on a sample of naive CD8+ T cells from PBMCs. Here the CDR3 reads CASSPLQVRGPYGYTF. CDR3 coding DNA: TGTGCCAGCAGTCCGCTCCAGGTCAGGGGTCCCTATGGCTACACCTTC.